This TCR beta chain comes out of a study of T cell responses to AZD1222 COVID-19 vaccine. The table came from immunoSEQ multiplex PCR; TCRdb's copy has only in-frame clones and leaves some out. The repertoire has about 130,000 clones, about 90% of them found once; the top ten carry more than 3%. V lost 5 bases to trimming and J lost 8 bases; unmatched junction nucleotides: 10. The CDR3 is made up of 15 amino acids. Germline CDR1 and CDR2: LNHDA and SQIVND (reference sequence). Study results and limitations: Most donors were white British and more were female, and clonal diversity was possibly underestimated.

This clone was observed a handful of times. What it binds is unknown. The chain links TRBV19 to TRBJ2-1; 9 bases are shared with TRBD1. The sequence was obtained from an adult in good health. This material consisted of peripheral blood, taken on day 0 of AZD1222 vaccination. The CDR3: CASSFDRGIFDEQFF. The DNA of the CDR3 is TGTGCCAGTAGTTTTGACAGGGGGATCTTCGATGAGCAGTTCTTC. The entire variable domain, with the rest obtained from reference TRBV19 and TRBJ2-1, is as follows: DGGITQSPKYLFRKEGQNVTLSCEQNLNHDAMYWYRQDPGQGLRLIYYSQIVNDFQKGDIAEGYSVSREKKESFPLTVTSAQKNPTAFYLCASSFDRGIFDEQFFGPGTRLTVL.